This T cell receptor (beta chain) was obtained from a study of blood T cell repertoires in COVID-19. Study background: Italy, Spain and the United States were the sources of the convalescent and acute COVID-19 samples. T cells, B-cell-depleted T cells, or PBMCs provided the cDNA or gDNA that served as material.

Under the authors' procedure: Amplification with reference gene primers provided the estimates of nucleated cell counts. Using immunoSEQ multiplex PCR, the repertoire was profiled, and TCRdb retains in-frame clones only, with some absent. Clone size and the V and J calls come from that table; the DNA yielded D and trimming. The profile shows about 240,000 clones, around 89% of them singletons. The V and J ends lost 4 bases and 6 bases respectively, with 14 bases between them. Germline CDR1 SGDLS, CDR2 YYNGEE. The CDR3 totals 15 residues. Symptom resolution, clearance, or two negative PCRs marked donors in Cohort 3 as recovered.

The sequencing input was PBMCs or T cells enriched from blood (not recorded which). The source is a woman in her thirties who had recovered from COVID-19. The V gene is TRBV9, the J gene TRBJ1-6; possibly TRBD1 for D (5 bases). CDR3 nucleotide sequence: TGTGCCAGCAGCTCCAGGGCGATCGGTAATTCACCCCTCCACTTT. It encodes CASSSRAIGNSPLHF.